The sequence of this T cell receptor beta chain was determined in a study of T cell clones after liver transplantation. Study context: Tolerant meant at least one year fully off immunosuppression without liver enzymes above twice normal.

Sequencing was performed with immunoSEQ multiplex PCR; in TCRdb, only in-frame clones are kept and a portion is missing. The top ten clones hold 0.75% to 0.85% of a sample with roughly 120,000 clones, 90% of them seen once. With V trimmed by 1 base and J by 2 bases, 5 bases remained unmatched. The CDR3 consists of 16 residues. In germline, CDR1 is MGHDK, CDR2 SYGVNS. Source: CD4+ T cells from blood, taken 12 months after liver transplant. V and J are TRBV25-1 and TRBJ2-3, with TRBD1 matching over 8 bases. The TCR comes from a human patient who received a liver transplant. The T cells may come from the graft donor. The CDR3 spells CASSESRQGYTDTQYF. In DNA, the CDR3 is TGTGCCAGCAGTGAATCACGACAGGGGTACACAGATACGCAGTATTTT.